This T cell receptor beta chain was identified in a study of blood T cells in healthy people across ages. Findings of the study overall: Shifts in expanded clonotypes may have been confounded by donor CMV status, which was unknown. As age increased, TCR beta diversity per million T cells fell in a roughly linear fashion.

This CDR3 region has 16 residues. Trimming left V 5 bases short and J 1 base short, with 17 bases between. In germline, CDR1 is SGHTA, CDR2 FQGNSA. Sample-barcoded 5' priming and a J-beta primer mix drove a second PCR of roughly 6 to 12 cycles. The study obtained at least 2.5 million CDR3-containing paired-end reads from every sample. TCRdb re-called the 5' RACE reads with MiXCR, one entry per CDR3 protein. This table has more than 800,000 distinct CDR3 sequences, more than 40% appearing once. This clonotype was counted ten times or more. The antigen is undetermined. This chain uses TRBV7-2 with TRBJ2-5; tentatively, D is TRBD2 (6 bases). This receptor was taken from a woman aged 60-75 years in good health. Sequencing was carried out using blood. In nucleotides, the CDR3 is TGTGCCAGCAGCACCCCTTACGGAGGGCTCCAAGAGACCCAGTACTTC. This sequence encodes CASSTPYGGLQETQYF.